Given below is one T cell receptor beta chain in context. CDR3 length: 12 amino acids. Germline CDR1 LNHDA, CDR2 SQIVND (reference sequence). Trimming removed 4 bases at V and 8 bases at J, with 11 bases between. Sequencing was performed with immunoSEQ multiplex PCR; in TCRdb, only in-frame clones are kept and a portion is missing. The sample has some 120,000 clones, 70% to 90% seen once. The data were obtained in a study of cytomegalovirus exposure and HLA in healthy donors. The genes are TRBV19 and TRBJ1-1; D perhaps matches TRBD1 (5 bases). This TCR came from a woman younger than 30 in good health and CMV-seronegative. Sequences were obtained from PBMCs. The DNA for the CDR3 is TGTGCCAGTAGTACCCGCCAGGGAGAAGCTTTCTTT. It specifies CASSTRQGEAFF.